These 10 T cell receptor beta chains were all obtained from the same sample, sequenced in a study of Ad26.COV2.S vaccination and SARS-CoV-2 variants listed by TCRdb under 2021. Receptor amplification or capture employed the immunoSEQ multiplex PCR assay. Drawn from immuneACCESS, this table holds only the in-frame rearrangements with V and J called that TCRdb kept. Clones are partly lost; checked studies trace under half to an unresolved V gene and leave the rest unexplained. This sample gives more than 350,000 clones in total; 75% to 95% of them show up just once. The ten top clones hold 9% to 15% of the sample. The sample's treatment or condition label, in plain terms: roughly 18 received Ad26.COV2.S at low or high dose, single or two shots; 5 received placebo; per-sample allocation not given. Repertoires of vaccine and placebo recipients were sequenced from samples collected on day 63 after the first injection.

Sequenced here: peripheral blood, sampled in a trial of Ad26.COV2.S vaccine versus placebo. These receptors all come from a person between 18 and 60 years old who received the Ad26.COV2.S COVID-19 vaccine or a placebo.

This chain connects TRBV10-3 to TRBJ1-2; TRBD1 matches 7 bases. Looked up from germline, CDR1 is ENHRY and CDR2 is SYGVKD. The CDR3 has 17 amino acids. The V and J ends lost 3 bases and 4 bases, in that order; junction bases with no gene match: 14. This chain's CDR3 is CAISDTGTDPPVYGYTF. The CDR3 DNA reads as TGTGCCATCAGTGACACCGGGACAGATCCGCCGGTCTATGGCTACACCTTC.

The chain carries TRBV5-4 and TRBJ2-7; TRBD1 or TRBD2 may be the D gene (5 bases each). The V gene lost 4 bases and the J gene lost 0 bases, with 8 bases spanning the gap. This CDR3 spans 13 amino acids. Germline CDR1 SGHNT, CDR2 YYREEE (reference sequence). The CDR3 DNA reads as TGTGCCAGCAGCCCAGGGAGCTCCTACGAGCAGTACTTC. Its translation is CASSPGSSYEQYF.

The V gene is TRBV9, the J gene TRBJ2-7; D unresolved. Trimming removed 0 bases from V and 0 bases from J, with 10 bases in between. Germline assignment: CDR1 SGDLS and CDR2 YYNGEE. This CDR3 is 15 amino acids long. Written as DNA, the CDR3 is TGTGCCAGCAGCGTAGGAGACTGGAGCTCCTACGAGCAGTACTTC. Translating it yields CASSVGDWSSYEQYF.

The chain couples TRBV30 to TRBJ2-7, with 9 positions matching TRBD1. The germline gives CDR1 GTSNPN, CDR2 SVGIG (reference sequence). With V trimmed by 0 bases and J by 3 bases, 3 bases remained unmatched. This CDR3 comprises 14 residues. The CDR3 DNA is TGTGCCTGGAGTGTAGGGACAGGGAACTACGAGCAGTACTTC. Residues: CAWSVGTGNYEQYF.

The chain uses TRBV28 and TRBJ2-7, with D perhaps TRBD2 (5 bases). With 2 bases removed from V and 0 bases from J, the gap between germline ends came to 17 bases. CDR3 length equals 17 residues. CDR1 and CDR2 (germline): MDHEN, SYDVKM. The CDR3 DNA follows: TGTGCCAGCAGTTTAGATCTACTAGGCAGGAGCTCCTACGAGCAGTACTTC. Protein: CASSLDLLGRSSYEQYF.

The V call is TRBV3-1 (or the pseudogene TRBV3-2), the J call TRBJ2-1; D is undetermined. This CDR3 has 14 amino acids. Germline V gives CDR1 LGHDT, CDR2 YNNKEL (reference sequence). The V gene lost 3 bases and the J gene lost 4 bases, with 10 bases spanning the gap. CDR3 residues: CASSHRLSYNEQFF. DNA for the CDR3: TGTGCCAGCAGCCATCGTTTGTCGTACAATGAGCAGTTCTTC.

The rearrangement links TRBV4-1 to TRBJ2-3; D is ambiguous. Trimming shortened V by 2 bases and J by 2 bases, and 14 bases separated the two germline ends. The CDR3 runs 16 residues. Germline lookup yields CDR1 MGHRA and CDR2 YSYEKL. The CDR3 coding sequence is TGCGCCAGCAGCCAACATCCCCCACCAGCCACAGATACGCAGTATTTT. Protein product: CASSQHPPPATDTQYF.

This rearrangement joins TRBV11-3 to TRBJ2-1, with TRBD2 identical over 11 bases. The V and J ends lost 1 base and 4 bases, in that order; junction bases with no gene match: 15. Germline-derived CDR1 and CDR2 are SGHNT and YENEEA. The CDR3 extends over 20 amino acids. CDR3 sequence reads: CASSLAKTSGIPEKYNEQFF. The CDR3, as DNA: TGTGCCAGCAGCTTAGCCAAGACTAGCGGGATCCCTGAGAAATACAATGAGCAGTTCTTC.

J is TRBJ1-2 and V is TRBV9; perhaps TRBD1 as D (6 bases). CDR1 is SGDLS, CDR2 YYNGEE, per germline. The CDR3 is made up of 17 amino acids. V shed 0 bases and J shed 0 bases, with 15 bases lying between them. CDR3 DNA: TGTGCCAGCAGCGTAGACCCGGGACACCAAGCTAACTATGGCTACACCTTC. This codes for CASSVDPGHQANYGYTF.

The rearrangement uses TRBV7-9 and TRBJ1-6; possible D gene TRBD1, 6 bases. The germline gives CDR1 SEHNR, CDR2 FQNEAQ (reference sequence). The germline V and J ends were trimmed by 5 bases and 0 bases, with 11 bases remaining between them. There are 16 residues in the CDR3. DNA of the CDR3: TGTGCCAGCAGCAACAGGGTTACCTCCTATAATTCACCCCTCCACTTT. Its protein is CASSNRVTSYNSPLHF. Using reference TRBV7-9 and TRBJ1-6 for the parts outside the CDR3, the full variable domain is DTGVSQNPRHKITKRGQNVTFRCDPISEHNRLYWYRQTLGQGPEFLTYFQNEAQLEKSRLLSDRFSAERPKGSFSTLEIQRTEQGDSAMYLCASSNRVTSYNSPLHFGNGTRLTVT.